Detailed here is one T cell receptor (beta chain). This entry is derived from a study of blood T cell repertoires in COVID-19. In the study overall: Spain, Italy and the United States supplied samples that represented acute and convalescent COVID-19. The cDNA or gDNA used as material had been derived from T cells, B-cell-depleted T cells, or PBMCs.

This CDR3 contains 15 residues. Germline CDR1 and CDR2: SEHNR and FQNEAQ (reference sequence). Trimming removed 5 bases at V and 0 bases at J, with 10 bases between. Original methodology: Reference gene primer amplification gave estimated nucleated cell counts. Profiled with immunoSEQ multiplex PCR; TCRdb holds only in-frame clones, not every one. V, J and clone size were drawn from that table, and D and trimming were deduced from the DNA. The sample yields 150,000 or so clones, 88% seen once. The V call is TRBV7-9, the J call TRBJ1-4, with no clear D. This sequence was found in a man in his 60s with acute or convalescent COVID-19. Source material: peripheral blood. CDR3 sequence (DNA): TGTGCCAGCAGCGCCCGCGGCACAACTAATGAAAAACTGTTTTTT. This encodes CASSARGTTNEKLFF.